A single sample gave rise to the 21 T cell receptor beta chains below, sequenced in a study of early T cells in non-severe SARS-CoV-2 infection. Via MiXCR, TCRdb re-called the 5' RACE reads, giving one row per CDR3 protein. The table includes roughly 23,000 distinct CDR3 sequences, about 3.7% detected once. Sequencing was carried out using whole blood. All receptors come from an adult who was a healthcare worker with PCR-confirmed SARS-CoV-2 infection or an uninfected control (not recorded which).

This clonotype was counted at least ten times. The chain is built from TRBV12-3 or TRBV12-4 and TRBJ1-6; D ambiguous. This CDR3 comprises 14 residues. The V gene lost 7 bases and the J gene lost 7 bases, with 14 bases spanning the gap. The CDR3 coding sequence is TGTGCCAGCAAAATGTCCAGTTACAATTCACCCCTCCACTTT. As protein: CASKMSSYNSPLHF.

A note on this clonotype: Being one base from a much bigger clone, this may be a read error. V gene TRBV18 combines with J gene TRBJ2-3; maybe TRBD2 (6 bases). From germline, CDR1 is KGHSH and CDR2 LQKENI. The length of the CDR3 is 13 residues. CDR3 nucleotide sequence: TGTGTCAGCTCACCGGGGAGGACAGATACGCAGTATTTT. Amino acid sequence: CVSSPGRTDTQYF. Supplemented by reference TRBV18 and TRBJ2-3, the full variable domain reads NAGVMQNPRHLVRRRGQEARLRCSPMKGHSHVYWYRQLPEEGLKFMVYLQKENIIDESGMPKERFSAEFPKEGPSILRIQQVVRGDSAAYFCVSSPGRTDTQYFGPGTRLTVL.

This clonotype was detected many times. CDR3 DNA sequence: TGTGCCAGCAGCGTAGGATCCGGGGGGGCTCGAGAGACCCAGTACTTC. This gives the protein CASSVGSGGARETQYF. The rearrangement uses TRBV9 and TRBJ2-5, with 8 positions matching TRBD2. The germline V gene encodes CDR1 SGDLS and CDR2 YYNGEE. The CDR3 spans 16 residues. With V trimmed by 0 bases and J by 4 bases, 8 bases remained unmatched.

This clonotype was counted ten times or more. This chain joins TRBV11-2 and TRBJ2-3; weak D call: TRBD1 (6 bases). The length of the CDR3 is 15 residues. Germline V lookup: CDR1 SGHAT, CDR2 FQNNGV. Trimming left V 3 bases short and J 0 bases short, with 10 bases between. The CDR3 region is CASSFGQISTDTQYF. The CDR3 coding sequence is TGTGCCAGCAGCTTCGGACAGATTAGCACAGATACGCAGTATTTT. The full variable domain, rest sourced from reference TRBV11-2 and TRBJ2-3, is EAGVAQSPRYKIIEKRQSVAFWCNPISGHATLYWYQQILGQGPKLLIQFQNNGVVDDSQLPKDRFSAERLKGVDSTLKIQPAKLEDSAVYLCASSFGQISTDTQYFGPGTRLTVL.

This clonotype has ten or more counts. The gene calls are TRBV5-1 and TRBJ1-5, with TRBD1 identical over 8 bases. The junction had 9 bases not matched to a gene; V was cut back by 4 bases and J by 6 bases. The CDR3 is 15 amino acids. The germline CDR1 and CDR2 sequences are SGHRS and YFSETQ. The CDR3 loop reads CASSLSGGWGQPQHF. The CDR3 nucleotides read TGCGCCAGCAGCCTTTCAGGGGGCTGGGGTCAGCCCCAGCATTTT.

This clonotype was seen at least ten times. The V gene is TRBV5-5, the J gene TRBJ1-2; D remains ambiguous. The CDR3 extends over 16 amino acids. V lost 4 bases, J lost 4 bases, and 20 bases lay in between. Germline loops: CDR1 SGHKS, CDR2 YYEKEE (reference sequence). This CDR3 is CASSVSSGQVSYGYTF. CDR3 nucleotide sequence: TGTGCCAGCAGCGTGTCGTCTGGGCAGGTCTCCTATGGCTACACCTTC.

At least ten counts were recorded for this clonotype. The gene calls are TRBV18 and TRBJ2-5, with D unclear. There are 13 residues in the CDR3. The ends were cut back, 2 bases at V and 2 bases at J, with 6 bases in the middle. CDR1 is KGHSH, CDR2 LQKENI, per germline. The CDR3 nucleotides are TGTGCCAGCTCACCAGGCAGTCAAGAGACCCAGTACTTC. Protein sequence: CASSPGSQETQYF.

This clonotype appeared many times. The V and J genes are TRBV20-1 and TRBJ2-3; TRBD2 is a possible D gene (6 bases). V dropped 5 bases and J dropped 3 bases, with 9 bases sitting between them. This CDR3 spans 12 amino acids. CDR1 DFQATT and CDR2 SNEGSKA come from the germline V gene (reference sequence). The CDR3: CSAEEGTDTQYF. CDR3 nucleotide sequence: TGCAGTGCTGAGGAGGGAACAGATACGCAGTATTTT.

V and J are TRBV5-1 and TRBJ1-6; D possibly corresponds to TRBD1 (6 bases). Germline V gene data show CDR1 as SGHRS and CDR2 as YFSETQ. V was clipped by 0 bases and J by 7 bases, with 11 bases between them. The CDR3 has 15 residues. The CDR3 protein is CASSLADRRNSPLHF. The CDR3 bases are TGCGCCAGCAGCTTGGCCGACAGGAGGAATTCACCCCTCCACTTT.

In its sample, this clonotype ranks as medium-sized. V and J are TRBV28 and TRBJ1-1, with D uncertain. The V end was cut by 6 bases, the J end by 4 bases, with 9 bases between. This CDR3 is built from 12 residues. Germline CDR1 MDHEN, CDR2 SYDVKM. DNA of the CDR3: TGTGCCAGCAGGCTCCTGAGCACTGAAGCTTTCTTT. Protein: CASRLLSTEAFF.

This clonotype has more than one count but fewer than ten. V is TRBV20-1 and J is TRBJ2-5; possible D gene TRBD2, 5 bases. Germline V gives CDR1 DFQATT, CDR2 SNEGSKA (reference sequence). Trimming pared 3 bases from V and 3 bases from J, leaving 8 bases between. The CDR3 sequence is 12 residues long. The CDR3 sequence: CSASPGKETQYF. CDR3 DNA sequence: TGCAGTGCTAGCCCGGGAAAAGAGACCCAGTACTTC.

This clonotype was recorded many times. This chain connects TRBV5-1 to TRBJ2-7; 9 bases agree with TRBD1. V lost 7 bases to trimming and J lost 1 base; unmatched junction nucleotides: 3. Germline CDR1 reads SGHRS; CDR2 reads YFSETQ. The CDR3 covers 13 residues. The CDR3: CASGTGYSYEQYF. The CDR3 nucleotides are TGCGCCAGCGGGACAGGGTATTCCTACGAGCAGTACTTC.

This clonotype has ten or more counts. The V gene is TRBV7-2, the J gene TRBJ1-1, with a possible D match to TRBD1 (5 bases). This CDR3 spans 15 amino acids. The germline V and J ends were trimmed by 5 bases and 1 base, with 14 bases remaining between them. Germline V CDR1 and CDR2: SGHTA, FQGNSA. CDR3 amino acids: CASSLQTARNTEAFF. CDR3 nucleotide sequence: TGTGCCAGCAGCCTCCAGACAGCAAGGAACACTGAAGCTTTCTTT.

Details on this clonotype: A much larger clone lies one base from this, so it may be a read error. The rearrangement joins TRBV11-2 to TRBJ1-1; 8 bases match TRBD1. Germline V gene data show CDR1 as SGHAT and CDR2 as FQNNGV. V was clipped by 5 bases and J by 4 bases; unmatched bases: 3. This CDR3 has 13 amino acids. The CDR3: CASSLTGATEAFF. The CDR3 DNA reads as TGTGCCAGCAGCCTGACAGGGGCCACTGAAGCTTTCTTT.

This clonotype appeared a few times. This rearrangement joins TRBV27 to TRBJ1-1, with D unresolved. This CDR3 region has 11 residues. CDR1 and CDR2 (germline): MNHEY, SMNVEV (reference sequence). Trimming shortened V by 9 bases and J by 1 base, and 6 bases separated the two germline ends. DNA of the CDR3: TGTGCCAGTGGGCCGAACACTGAAGCTTTCTTT. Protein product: CASGPNTEAFF.

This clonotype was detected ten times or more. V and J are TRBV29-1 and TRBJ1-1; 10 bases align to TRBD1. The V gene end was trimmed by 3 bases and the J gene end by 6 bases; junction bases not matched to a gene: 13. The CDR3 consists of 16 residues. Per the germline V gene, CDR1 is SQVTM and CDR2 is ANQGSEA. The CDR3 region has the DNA TGCAGCGTTGACGGGACAGGGGATTTTAGGGGCGCTGAAGCTTTCTTT. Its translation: CSVDGTGDFRGAEAFF.

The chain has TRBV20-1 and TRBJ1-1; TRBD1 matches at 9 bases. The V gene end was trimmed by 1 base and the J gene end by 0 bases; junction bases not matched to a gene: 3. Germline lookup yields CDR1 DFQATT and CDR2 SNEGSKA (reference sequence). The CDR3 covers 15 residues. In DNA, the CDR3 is TGCAGTGCTAGAGGAGGGGACAGGGTGAACACTGAAGCTTTCTTT. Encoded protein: CSARGGDRVNTEAFF.

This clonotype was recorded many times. CDR3 in DNA: TGCAGCGTGGGACTAGGCGCCTACAATGAGCAGTTCTTC. It yields the protein CSVGLGAYNEQFF. The genes are TRBV29-1 and TRBJ2-1, with 8 bases identical to TRBD2. V gave up 6 bases and J gave up 2 bases; unmatched junction bases: 3. CDR3 length: 13 amino acids. CDR1 SQVTM and CDR2 ANQGSEA come from the germline V gene.

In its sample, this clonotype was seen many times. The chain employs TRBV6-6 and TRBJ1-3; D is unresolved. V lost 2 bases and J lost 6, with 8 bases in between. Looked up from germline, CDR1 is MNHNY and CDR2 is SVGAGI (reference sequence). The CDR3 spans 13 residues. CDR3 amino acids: CASSYDLPNTIYF. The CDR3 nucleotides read TGTGCCAGCAGTTACGACCTTCCAAACACCATATATTTT.

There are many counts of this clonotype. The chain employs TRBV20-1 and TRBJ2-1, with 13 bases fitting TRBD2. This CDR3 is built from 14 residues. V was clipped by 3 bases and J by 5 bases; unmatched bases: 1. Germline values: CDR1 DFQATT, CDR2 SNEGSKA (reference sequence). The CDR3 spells CSARGLAGNNEQFF. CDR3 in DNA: TGCAGTGCTAGGGGACTAGCGGGGAACAATGAGCAGTTCTTC.

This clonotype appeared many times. This chain's CDR3 is CATSLGNYNSPLHF. CDR3 in DNA: TGTGCCACCTCACTGGGGAATTATAATTCACCCCTCCACTTT. V usage is TRBV19 and J usage is TRBJ1-6, with no clear D. V shed 10 bases and J shed 4 bases, with 14 bases lying between them. Germline values: CDR1 LNHDA, CDR2 SQIVND (reference sequence). The CDR3 has 14 amino acids.